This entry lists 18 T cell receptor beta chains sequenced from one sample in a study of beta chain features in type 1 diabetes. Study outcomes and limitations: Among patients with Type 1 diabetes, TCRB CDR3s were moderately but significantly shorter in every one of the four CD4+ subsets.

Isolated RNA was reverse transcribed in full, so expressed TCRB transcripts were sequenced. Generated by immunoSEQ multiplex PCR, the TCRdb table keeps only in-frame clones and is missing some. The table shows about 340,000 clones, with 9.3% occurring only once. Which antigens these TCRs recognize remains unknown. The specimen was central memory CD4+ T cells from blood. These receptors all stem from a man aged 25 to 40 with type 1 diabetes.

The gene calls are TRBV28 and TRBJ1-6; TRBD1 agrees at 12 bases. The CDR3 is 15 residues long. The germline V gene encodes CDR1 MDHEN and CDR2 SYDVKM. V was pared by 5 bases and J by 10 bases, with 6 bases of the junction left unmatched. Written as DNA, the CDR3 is TGTGCCAGCAGTACACGGGACAGGGGGCTATCACCCCTCCACTTT. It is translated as CASSTRDRGLSPLHF.

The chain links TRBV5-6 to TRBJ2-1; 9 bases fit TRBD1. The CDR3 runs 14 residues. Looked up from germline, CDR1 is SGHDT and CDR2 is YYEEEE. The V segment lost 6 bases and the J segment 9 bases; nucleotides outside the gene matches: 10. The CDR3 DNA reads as TGTGCCAGCACCTTTACCGGGACAGGGACTGAGCAGTTCTTC. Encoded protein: CASTFTGTGTEQFF.

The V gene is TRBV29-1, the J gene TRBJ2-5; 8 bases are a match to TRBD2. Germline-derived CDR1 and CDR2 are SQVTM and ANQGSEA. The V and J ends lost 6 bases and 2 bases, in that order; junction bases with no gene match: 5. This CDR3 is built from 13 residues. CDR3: CSVGGTSQETQYF. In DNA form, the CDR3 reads TGCAGCGTGGGAGGGACTAGTCAAGAGACCCAGTACTTC.

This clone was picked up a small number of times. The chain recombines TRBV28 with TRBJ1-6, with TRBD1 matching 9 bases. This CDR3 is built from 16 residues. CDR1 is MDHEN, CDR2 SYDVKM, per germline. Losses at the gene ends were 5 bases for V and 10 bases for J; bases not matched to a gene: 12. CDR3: CASSLTGTGSYSPLHF. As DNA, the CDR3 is TGTGCCAGCAGTCTCACCGGGACAGGGTCCTACTCACCCCTCCACTTT.

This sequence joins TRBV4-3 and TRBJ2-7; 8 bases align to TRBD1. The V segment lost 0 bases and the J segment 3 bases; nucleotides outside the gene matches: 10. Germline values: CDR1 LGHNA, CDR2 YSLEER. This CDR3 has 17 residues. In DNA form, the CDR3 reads TGCGCCAGCAGCCAAGAGAGGGGACAGGTGCTGGGCTACGAGCAGTACTTC. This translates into CASSQERGQVLGYEQYF.

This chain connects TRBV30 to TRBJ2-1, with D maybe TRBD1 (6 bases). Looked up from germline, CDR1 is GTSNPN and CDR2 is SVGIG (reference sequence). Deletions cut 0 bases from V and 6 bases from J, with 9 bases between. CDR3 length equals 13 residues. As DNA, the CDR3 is TGTGCCTGGAGTGTACAGGGAATCAATGAGCAGTTCTTC. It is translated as CAWSVQGINEQFF.

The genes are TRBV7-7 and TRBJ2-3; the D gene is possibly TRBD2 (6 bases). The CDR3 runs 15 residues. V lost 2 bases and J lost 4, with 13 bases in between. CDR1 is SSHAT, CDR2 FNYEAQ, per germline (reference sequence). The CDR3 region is CASSLYGSTADTQYF. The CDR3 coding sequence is TGTGCCAGCAGCTTATACGGGAGTACCGCAGATACGCAGTATTTT. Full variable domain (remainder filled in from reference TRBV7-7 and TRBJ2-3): GAGVSQSPRYKVTKRGQDVTLRCDPISSHATLYWYQQALGQGPEFLTYFNYEAQPDKSGLPSDRFSAERPEGSISTLTIQRTEQRDSAMYRCASSLYGSTADTQYFGPGTRLTVL.

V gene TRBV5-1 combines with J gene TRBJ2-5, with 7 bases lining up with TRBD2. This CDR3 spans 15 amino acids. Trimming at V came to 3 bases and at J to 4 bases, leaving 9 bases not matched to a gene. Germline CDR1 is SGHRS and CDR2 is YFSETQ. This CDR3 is CASSSTGGRGETQYF. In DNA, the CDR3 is TGCGCCAGCAGCTCGACTGGAGGGAGGGGAGAGACCCAGTACTTC. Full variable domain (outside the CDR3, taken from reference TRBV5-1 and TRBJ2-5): KAGVTQTPRYLIKTRGQQVTLSCSPISGHRSVSWYQQTPGQGLQFLFEYFSETQRNKGNFPGRFSGRQFSNSRSEMNVSTLELGDSALYLCASSSTGGRGETQYFGPGTRLLVL.

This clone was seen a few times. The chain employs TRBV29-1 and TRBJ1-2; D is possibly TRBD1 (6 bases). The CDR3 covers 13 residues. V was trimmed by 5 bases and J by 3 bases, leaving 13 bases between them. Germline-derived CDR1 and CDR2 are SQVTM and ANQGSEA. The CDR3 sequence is CSVLGGNDYGYTF. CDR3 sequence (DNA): TGCAGCGTTCTAGGGGGTAACGACTATGGCTACACCTTC.

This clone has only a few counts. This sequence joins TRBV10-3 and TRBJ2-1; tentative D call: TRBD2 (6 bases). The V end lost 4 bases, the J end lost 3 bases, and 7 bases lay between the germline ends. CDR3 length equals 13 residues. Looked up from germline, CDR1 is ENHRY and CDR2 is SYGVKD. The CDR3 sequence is CAISAGDYNEQFF. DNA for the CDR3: TGTGCCATCAGTGCGGGGGACTACAATGAGCAGTTCTTC.

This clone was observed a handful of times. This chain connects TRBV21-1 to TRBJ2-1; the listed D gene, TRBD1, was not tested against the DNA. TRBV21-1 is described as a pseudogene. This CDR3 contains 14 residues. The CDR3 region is CASSKEQASSEQFF. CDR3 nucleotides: TGTGCCAGCAGCAAAGAACAGGCTAGTTCTGAGCAGTTCTTC.

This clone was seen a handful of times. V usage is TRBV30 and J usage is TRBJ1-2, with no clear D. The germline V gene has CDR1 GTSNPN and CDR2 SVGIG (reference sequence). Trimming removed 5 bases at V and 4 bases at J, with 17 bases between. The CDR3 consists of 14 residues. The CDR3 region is CAWSTVDPVYGYTF. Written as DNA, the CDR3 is TGTGCCTGGTCCACGGTGGACCCGGTCTATGGCTACACCTTC.

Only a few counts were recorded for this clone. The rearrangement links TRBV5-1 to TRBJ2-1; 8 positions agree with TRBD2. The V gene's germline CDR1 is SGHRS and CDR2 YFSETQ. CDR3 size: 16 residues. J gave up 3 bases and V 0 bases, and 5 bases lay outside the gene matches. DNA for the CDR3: TGCGCCAGCAGCTTGGCAGCGGGGGAGCTCTACAATGAGCAGTTCTTC. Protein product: CASSLAAGELYNEQFF.

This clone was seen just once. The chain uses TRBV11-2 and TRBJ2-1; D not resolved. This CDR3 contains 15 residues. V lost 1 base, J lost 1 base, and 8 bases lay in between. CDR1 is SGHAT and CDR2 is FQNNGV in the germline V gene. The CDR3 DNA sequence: TGTGCCAGCAGCTTAGGAGGCCAGTCCTACAATGAGCAGTTCTTC. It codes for CASSLGGQSYNEQFF.

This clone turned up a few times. The CDR3, as DNA: TGTGCCAGTAGTCTACAGAGGCAGCCCCAGCATTTT. Amino acids: CASSLQRQPQHF. The V call is TRBV19, the J call TRBJ1-5; D is unresolved. The CDR3 is 12 amino acids. V gave up 5 bases and J gave up 7 bases, with 9 bases separating them. Germline V gives CDR1 LNHDA, CDR2 SQIVND (reference sequence).

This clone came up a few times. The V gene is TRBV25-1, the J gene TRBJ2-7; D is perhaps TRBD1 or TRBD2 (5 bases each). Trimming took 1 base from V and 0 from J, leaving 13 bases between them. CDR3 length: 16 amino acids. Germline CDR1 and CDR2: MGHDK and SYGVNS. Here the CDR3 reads CASSEFRAGSSYEQYF. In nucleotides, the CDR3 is TGTGCCAGCAGTGAATTCCGGGCAGGGAGCTCCTACGAGCAGTACTTC.

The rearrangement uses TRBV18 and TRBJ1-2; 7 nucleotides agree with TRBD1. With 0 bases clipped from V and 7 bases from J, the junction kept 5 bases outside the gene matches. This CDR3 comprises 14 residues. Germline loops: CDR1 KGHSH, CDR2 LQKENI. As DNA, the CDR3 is TGTGCCAGCTCACCACCGACAGGGCGTAGTGGCTACACCTTC. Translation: CASSPPTGRSGYTF.

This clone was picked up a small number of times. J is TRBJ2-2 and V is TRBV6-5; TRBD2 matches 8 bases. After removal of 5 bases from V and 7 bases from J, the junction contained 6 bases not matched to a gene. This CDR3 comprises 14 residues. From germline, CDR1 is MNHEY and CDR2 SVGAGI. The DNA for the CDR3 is TGTGCCAGCAGTGCGGGGGGCGTTATCGGGGAGCTGTTTTTT. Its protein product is CASSAGGVIGELFF.